These 20 T cell receptor beta chains were sequenced from one sample in a study of blood T cell repertoires in COVID-19. Assay used: immunoSEQ multiplex PCR; TCRdb lists only in-frame clones, some missing. This sample carries under 250,000 clones, 70% to 90% of them seen once, and the ten largest clones take approximately 11%. The sample was PBMCs or T cells enriched from blood (not recorded which). These receptors originate from a man under 40 who had recovered from COVID-19.

The rearrangement links TRBV3-1 (or the pseudogene TRBV3-2) to TRBJ1-2; 7 bases agree with TRBD1. The CDR3 is 15 residues long. J lost 4 bases, V lost 0 bases, and 5 bases had no gene match. Germline loops: CDR1 LGHDT, CDR2 YNNKEL (reference sequence). Written as DNA, the CDR3 is TGTGCCAGCAGCCAAGATAGGGGGCGCGGCTATGGCTACACCTTC. Translated, it gives CASSQDRGRGYGYTF.

This chain joins TRBV7-2 and TRBJ1-5; 8 bases agree with TRBD1. With V trimmed by 0 bases and J by 5 bases, 3 bases remained unmatched. CDR1 and CDR2 from the germline V gene are SGHTA and FQGNSA. The CDR3 runs 15 residues. The CDR3 DNA sequence: TGTGCCAGCAGCTTAGCGGCAGGGGGCGATCAGCCCCAGCATTTT. Translated: CASSLAAGGDQPQHF.

The chain links TRBV19 to TRBJ2-5; a possible D gene is TRBD2 (6 bases). The CDR3 is 15 residues long. Germline CDR1 and CDR2: LNHDA and SQIVND (reference sequence). Trimming pared 10 bases from V and 5 bases from J, leaving 23 bases between. The CDR3 sequence is CATKGTLSAQETQYF. As DNA, the CDR3 is TGTGCCACTAAAGGGACTCTTTCCGCGCAGGAGACCCAGTACTTC.

The gene calls are TRBV12-3 or TRBV12-4 and TRBJ1-2; weak D call: TRBD1 (6 bases). V was cut by 7 bases and J by 10 bases, with 10 bases left in between. The CDR3 spans 10 residues. The CDR3 DNA is TGTGCCAGCACCCAGGGGTACTACACCTTC. Translated, it gives CASTQGYYTF.

This chain joins TRBV7-9 and TRBJ1-4; D remains ambiguous. The germline V gene has CDR1 SEHNR and CDR2 FQNEAQ (reference sequence). This CDR3 comprises 16 residues. V was shortened by 2 bases and J by 8 bases, with 18 bases between the two germline ends. The chain's CDR3 is CASSLFSGSTGEKLFF. CDR3 sequence (DNA): TGTGCCAGCAGCTTATTTTCCGGCAGCACGGGGGAAAAACTGTTTTTT.

The chain employs TRBV30 and TRBJ2-6; tentatively, D is TRBD1 (5 bases). Trimming cost V 7 bases and J 2 bases, with 12 bases left between them. This CDR3 contains 14 residues. Germline values: CDR1 GTSNPN, CDR2 SVGIG (reference sequence). CDR3 DNA: TGTGCCTCGGCACAGGCTGCTGGGGCCAACGTCCTGACTTTC. Its translation is CASAQAAGANVLTF.

The chain has TRBV11-2 and TRBJ2-2; 7 bases align to TRBD2. V was clipped by 1 base and J by 5 bases; unmatched bases: 7. CDR1 and CDR2 (germline): SGHAT, FQNNGV. This CDR3 has 16 residues. CDR3 in DNA: TGTGCCAGCAGCTTAGTTGCTAGCGGAGGGACCGGGGAGCTGTTTTTT. It translates to CASSLVASGGTGELFF.

This clone was observed once. The chain couples TRBV6-5 to TRBJ1-5; TRBD1 is a possible D gene (5 bases). Germline CDR1 and CDR2: MNHEY and SVGAGI. The CDR3 length is 14 residues. V lost 2 bases to trimming and J lost 4 bases, with 9 bases between them. The CDR3 spells CASSYAAGNQPQHF. The CDR3 region has the DNA TGTGCCAGCAGTTACGCGGCAGGGAATCAGCCCCAGCATTTT.

The rearrangement links TRBV4-3 to TRBJ1-2; 9 nucleotides line up with TRBD1. The germline gives CDR1 LGHNA, CDR2 YSLEER. The ends lost 5 bases at V and 7 bases at J; junction bases unmatched: 8. The CDR3 extends over 14 amino acids. The CDR3 spells CASSSTNRGPGYTF. The CDR3 DNA reads as TGCGCCAGCAGCTCTACCAACAGGGGGCCTGGCTACACCTTC.

The chain uses TRBV28 and TRBJ2-2; possible D gene TRBD1, 7 bases. CDR3 size: 14 residues. CDR1 MDHEN and CDR2 SYDVKM come from the germline V gene. V was trimmed by 5 bases and J by 6 bases, leaving 13 bases between them. CDR3 coding DNA: TGTGCCAGCAGTCGAACAGGGGAGGCCGGGGAGCTGTTTTTT. The encoded protein is CASSRTGEAGELFF.

V is TRBV21-1 and J is TRBJ1-1; the table assigns TRBD1, which was not confirmed against the DNA. TRBV21-1 is marked as a pseudogene. This CDR3 region has 16 residues. The CDR3 is CASSKGYRQTNTEAFF. In DNA form, the CDR3 reads TGTGCCAGCAGCAAAGGTTACAGGCAGACTAACACTGAAGCTTTCTTT.

This chain links TRBV11-2 with TRBJ2-3; weak D call: TRBD2 (5 bases). CDR1 is SGHAT, CDR2 FQNNGV, per germline. V was trimmed by 8 bases and J by 0 bases, leaving 18 bases between them. The CDR3 is 16 amino acids. CDR3 nucleotides: TGTGCCAGCGGAGGATTGGGCGGGTCAAGCACAGATACGCAGTATTTT. This codes for CASGGLGGSSTDTQYF. Full variable domain (rest looked up from reference TRBV11-2 and TRBJ2-3): EAGVAQSPRYKIIEKRQSVAFWCNPISGHATLYWYQQILGQGPKLLIQFQNNGVVDDSQLPKDRFSAERLKGVDSTLKIQPAKLEDSAVYLCASGGLGGSSTDTQYFGPGTRLTVL.

This chain connects TRBV7-2 to TRBJ2-3; TRBD2 matches 7 bases. The J segment lost 4 bases and the V segment lost 8 bases, leaving 6 bases of the junction unmatched. CDR1 is SGHTA, CDR2 FQGNSA, per germline. The CDR3 is made up of 13 amino acids. In nucleotides, the CDR3 is TGTGCCAGCCGGCTAGCGGCCCCAGATACGCAGTATTTT. Its translation is CASRLAAPDTQYF.

V and J are TRBV11-2 and TRBJ1-2, with D hard to call. V dropped 3 bases and J dropped 7 bases, with 6 bases sitting between them. The CDR3 is 11 amino acids. Germline CDR1 reads SGHAT; CDR2 reads FQNNGV. In DNA, the CDR3 is TGTGCCAGCAGCTTTCCAGGTGGCTACACCTTC. It yields the protein CASSFPGGYTF.

The chain carries TRBV29-1 and TRBJ1-4, with 7 bases aligning to TRBD1. Trimming removed 1 base from V and 4 bases from J; junction bases left unmatched: 9. CDR1 is SQVTM, CDR2 ANQGSEA, per germline. The CDR3 loop spans 16 amino acids. The CDR3 DNA is TGCAGCGTTGAAGTGGCGCCGGGGACAGATAATGAAAAACTGTTTTTT. Protein product: CSVEVAPGTDNEKLFF.

This chain uses TRBV11-2 with TRBJ2-7; D possibly corresponds to TRBD1 (5 bases). Germline CDR1 and CDR2: SGHAT and FQNNGV. The V and J ends lost 2 bases and 3 bases respectively, with 8 bases between them. This CDR3 spans 13 amino acids. The CDR3 here is CASSLIGVYEQYF. CDR3 DNA sequence: TGTGCCAGCAGCTTAATAGGGGTCTACGAGCAGTACTTC.

The chain couples TRBV4-1 to TRBJ1-2, with 10 bases that match TRBD1. CDR1 and CDR2 from the germline V gene are MGHRA and YSYEKL. J gave up 8 bases and V 4 bases, and 10 bases lay outside the gene matches. CDR3 length: 15 amino acids. CDR3 sequence reads: CASSPLGGQGRGYTF. In DNA form, the CDR3 reads TGCGCCAGCAGCCCATTGGGGGGACAGGGGAGAGGCTACACCTTC.

The chain employs TRBV7-9 and TRBJ1-2; 9 nucleotides align to TRBD1. The V gene end was trimmed by 5 bases and the J gene end by 6 bases; junction bases not matched to a gene: 13. The CDR3 consists of 16 residues. Germline CDR1 reads SEHNR; CDR2 reads FQNEAQ (reference sequence). Here the CDR3 reads CASSHPSGQGTDGYTF. The CDR3 bases are TGTGCCAGCAGCCACCCGTCGGGACAGGGAACAGATGGCTACACCTTC.

V gene TRBV7-9 combines with J gene TRBJ2-7; TRBD2 matches at 8 bases. V shed 5 bases and J 3 bases; nucleotides not matched to a gene: 9. CDR1 and CDR2 (germline): SEHNR, FQNEAQ (reference sequence). The CDR3 is 15 residues long. This chain's CDR3 is CASSPGGGENYEQYF. The CDR3 nucleotides read TGTGCCAGCAGCCCGGGGGGGGGCGAGAACTACGAGCAGTACTTC. Supplemented by reference TRBV7-9 and TRBJ2-7, the full variable domain reads DTGVSQNPRHKITKRGQNVTFRCDPISEHNRLYWYRQTLGQGPEFLTYFQNEAQLEKSRLLSDRFSAERPKGSFSTLEIQRTEQGDSAMYLCASSPGGGENYEQYFGPGTRLTVT.

V usage is TRBV7-2 and J usage is TRBJ2-7; D may be TRBD1 (5 bases). V was shortened by 4 bases and J by 1 base, with 11 bases between the two germline ends. This CDR3 spans 14 amino acids. From germline, CDR1 is SGHTA and CDR2 FQGNSA. CDR3 coding DNA: TGTGCCAGCAGCTCAGGGTCTCGGTCCTACGAGCAGTACTTC. Protein product: CASSSGSRSYEQYF.